One sample yielded the 21 T cell receptor beta chains listed below, sequenced in a study of regulatory T cells in long-lasting Graves disease (dated by TCRdb to the early 2020s). Library prep was done by multiplex PCR. The instrument was an Illumina HiSeq 4000. TCR beta libraries were built with iRepertoire HTBI primers and Arm-PCR amplification of CDR3 regions. TCRdb reworked the public reads: Q25 trimming with fastp, MiXCR clone assembly, productive beta chains retained. CDR3 protein duplicates are merged, each entry listing the most common genes and DNA. Counted in this sample were roughly 300,000 distinct CDR3 sequences; around a fifth of them appeared once. Of the sample, 25% to 30% falls within the top ten clones. What this sample's time point label stands for: persistent/refractory GD, antithyroid drugs over 5 years with positive TRAb. For both TCR sequencing and RNA sequencing, RNA was extracted from PBMCs using TRIzol.

This specimen consisted of peripheral blood mononuclear cells (PBMCs), obtained when the disease was refractory, from a patient treated with antithyroid drugs. These receptors were obtained from a female donor with Graves disease.

This clonotype was detected a few times. This chain connects TRBV7-6 to TRBJ2-3, with D perhaps matching TRBD2 (6 bases). CDR1 SGHVS and CDR2 FNYEAQ come from the germline V gene. This CDR3 comprises 16 residues. The V end was cut by 2 bases, the J end by 0 bases, with 12 bases between. This CDR3 reads CASSLWTGVSTDTQYF. CDR3 bases: TGTGCCAGCAGCTTATGGACGGGAGTAAGCACAGATACGCAGTATTTT.

V usage is TRBV6-5 and J usage is TRBJ1-2, with D perhaps TRBD1 (5 bases). Germline values: CDR1 MNHEY, CDR2 SVGAGI. V dropped 4 bases and J dropped 2 bases, with 20 bases sitting between them. The CDR3 consists of 17 residues. CDR3 in DNA: TGTGCCAGCAGTTCCATCGTCGGGGCAGGAAGAAACTATGGCTACACCTTC. Its protein product is CASSSIVGAGRNYGYTF.

V and J are TRBV20-1 and TRBJ1-4; TRBD1 matches 11 bases. From germline, CDR1 is DFQATT and CDR2 SNEGSKA (reference sequence). V lost 5 bases to trimming and J lost 5 bases; unmatched junction nucleotides: 10. The CDR3 is 16 residues long. The CDR3 region is CSARRTGGPGNEKLFF. The CDR3 DNA reads TGCAGTGCTCGGAGGACAGGGGGCCCCGGAAATGAAAAACTGTTTTTT.

The chain combines TRBV7-9 with TRBJ2-6; D gene unclear. With 4 bases removed from V and 2 bases from J, the gap between germline ends came to 9 bases. In germline, CDR1 is SEHNR, CDR2 FQNEAQ (reference sequence). The CDR3 contains 15 residues. The CDR3 nucleotides are TGTGCCAGCAGCTCTCAAGGACCTGGGGCCAACGTCCTGACTTTC. As protein: CASSSQGPGANVLTF.

This clonotype was seen repeatedly, ten times or more. V gene TRBV6-1 combines with J gene TRBJ1-4, with D possibly TRBD1 on 5 matching bases. Germline CDR1 reads MNHNS; CDR2 reads SASEGT. The CDR3 has 15 amino acids. V gave up 8 bases and J gave up 0 bases, with 13 bases separating them. This chain's CDR3 is CASRALGATNEKLFF. CDR3 coding DNA: TGTGCCAGCCGCGCTTTAGGGGCAACTAATGAAAAACTGTTTTTT.

The chain recombines TRBV5-1 with TRBJ1-1, with D possibly being TRBD1 (5 bases). This CDR3 comprises 14 residues. Germline V lookup: CDR1 SGHRS, CDR2 YFSETQ. Trimming took 4 bases from V and 4 from J, leaving 14 bases between them. The CDR3 DNA reads TGCGCCAGCAGCCCCCAGGGAACCCTCACTGAAGCTTTCTTT. This codes for CASSPQGTLTEAFF.

This clonotype was found many times. A much larger clone differs by one base, so this may be a read error. Here the CDR3 DNA reads TGTGCCAGCAGCATAGGGGGGAACTATGGCTACACCTTC. Residues: CASSIGGNYGYTF. The chain links TRBV19 to TRBJ1-2, with D possibly being TRBD1 (6 bases). V dropped 9 bases and J dropped 2 bases, with 13 bases sitting between them. Germline assignment: CDR1 LNHDA and CDR2 SQIVND (reference sequence). There are 13 residues in the CDR3.

The V and J genes are TRBV27 and TRBJ2-7; no definite D call. The CDR3 has 13 amino acids. CDR1 is MNHEY, CDR2 SMNVEV, per germline (reference sequence). The V gene lost 2 bases and the J gene lost 4 bases, with 9 bases spanning the gap. The CDR3 sequence is CASSLTTSYEQYF. The CDR3 bases are TGTGCCAGCAGTTTAACGACTTCTTACGAGCAGTACTTC.

This clonotype appeared many times. The chain joins TRBV12-3 or TRBV12-4 to TRBJ1-6; TRBD1 is a possible D gene (5 bases). The CDR3 loop spans 13 amino acids. With 6 bases removed from V and 10 bases from J, the gap between germline ends came to 13 bases. Written as DNA, the CDR3 is TGTGCCAGCAGGAACCCAGGGATGTCACCCCTCCACTTT. This sequence encodes CASRNPGMSPLHF.

This clonotype was observed at least ten times. This sequence joins TRBV2 and TRBJ1-2, with D perhaps TRBD1 (5 bases). Germline V CDR1 and CDR2: SNHLY, FYNNEI. V was shortened by 3 bases and J by 14 bases, with 22 bases between the two germline ends. CDR3 length: 14 residues. The CDR3 sequence is CASSDPLRGRKRTF. The CDR3 DNA is TGTGCCAGCAGTGACCCGCTTCGGGGCAGGAAAAGGACCTTC.

This clonotype was detected many times. The V gene is TRBV30, the J gene TRBJ1-2; D is undetermined. The CDR3 sequence is 12 residues long. V lost 3 bases to trimming and J lost 5 bases, with 10 bases between them. Germline CDR1 and CDR2: GTSNPN and SVGIG (reference sequence). The chain's CDR3 is CAWRGVPYGYTF. The CDR3 nucleotides read TGTGCCTGGAGAGGCGTGCCTTATGGCTACACCTTC.

This clonotype turned up a few times. The chain is built from TRBV15 and TRBJ1-4; 7 nucleotides align to TRBD1. CDR1 LNHNV and CDR2 YYDKDF come from the germline V gene (reference sequence). V shed 2 bases and J 2 bases; nucleotides not matched to a gene: 2. The CDR3 totals 15 residues. In DNA, the CDR3 is TGTGCCACCAGCAGATTCAGGGGGACTAATGAAAAACTGTTTTTT. Translated: CATSRFRGTNEKLFF.

The rearrangement uses TRBV19 and TRBJ1-5, with D uncertain. The CDR3 extends over 15 amino acids. Trimming removed 7 bases from V and 4 bases from J, with 17 bases in between. Germline values: CDR1 LNHDA, CDR2 SQIVND (reference sequence). CDR3 amino acids: CASIIGHNLNQPQHF. DNA of the CDR3: TGTGCCAGTATAATTGGGCATAACCTGAATCAGCCCCAGCATTTT.

The V and J genes are TRBV5-1 and TRBJ2-5; D not resolved. The CDR3 contains 14 residues. CDR1 SGHRS and CDR2 YFSETQ come from the germline V gene. Deletions cut 0 bases from V and 4 bases from J, with 10 bases between. The CDR3 nucleotides read TGCGCCAGCAGCTTGGCTCAGGACGCAGAGACCCAGTACTTC. It specifies CASSLAQDAETQYF. The complete variable domain, with remaining parts taken from reference TRBV5-1 and TRBJ2-5, reads KAGVTQTPRYLIKTRGQQVTLSCSPISGHRSVSWYQQTPGQGLQFLFEYFSETQRNKGNFPGRFSGRQFSNSRSEMNVSTLELGDSALYLCASSLAQDAETQYFGPGTRLLVL.

This clonotype was counted ten times or more. CDR3 nucleotide sequence: TGTGCCTGGAGTATGGGAGGCAATCAGCCCCAGCATTTT. This sequence encodes CAWSMGGNQPQHF. The J gene is TRBJ1-5, the V gene TRBV30; the D is unclear. The germline V gene encodes CDR1 GTSNPN and CDR2 SVGIG (reference sequence). This CDR3 is 13 amino acids long. The V gene lost 2 bases and the J gene lost 2 bases, with 7 bases spanning the gap.

This clonotype has ten or more counts. The V and J genes are TRBV10-3 and TRBJ2-5; 10 bases are a match to TRBD1. The ends lost 4 bases at V and 0 bases at J; junction bases unmatched: 5. Germline V CDR1 and CDR2: ENHRY, SYGVKD. There are 16 residues in the CDR3. In DNA form, the CDR3 reads TGTGCCATCAGTGGCCGGGGACAGGGGTACCAAGAGACCCAGTACTTC. Encoded protein: CAISGRGQGYQETQYF.

This chain links TRBV18 with TRBJ2-7; possibly TRBD2 for D (6 bases). V lost 2 bases to trimming and J lost 0 bases, with 17 bases between them. Germline V gene data show CDR1 as KGHSH and CDR2 as LQKENI. The CDR3 has 17 residues. As DNA, the CDR3 is TGTGCCAGCTCACCATCGGGAGCGACAATCAGCTCCTACGAGCAGTACTTC. Residues: CASSPSGATISSYEQYF.

This clonotype has at least ten counts. This chain joins TRBV7-2 and TRBJ2-7, with 8 bases that match TRBD1. This CDR3 spans 12 amino acids. Trimming removed 4 bases from V and 5 bases from J; junction bases left unmatched: 1. CDR1 and CDR2 (germline): SGHTA, FQGNSA. CDR3 residues: CASSSTGDEQYF. The DNA of the CDR3 is TGTGCCAGCAGCTCGACAGGGGACGAGCAGTACTTC.

This clonotype was counted at least ten times. The rearrangement uses TRBV2 and TRBJ2-1; 11 positions match TRBD2. This CDR3 contains 14 residues. Per germline, CDR1 SNHLY and CDR2 FYNNEI. The V and J ends lost 6 bases and 3 bases, in that order; junction bases with no gene match: 1. CDR3 region: CASRTSGDYNEQFF. The CDR3 DNA is TGTGCCAGCAGGACTAGCGGGGACTACAATGAGCAGTTCTTC.

This clonotype showed up many times. The chain links TRBV6-9 to TRBJ2-7; no clear D gene. CDR1 MNHGY and CDR2 SVAAGI come from the germline V gene. The V end lost 3 bases, the J end lost 6 bases, and 12 bases lay between the germline ends. This CDR3 contains 13 residues. The CDR3 bases are TGTGCCAGCAGTTACCTTGGGTCTCCCGAGCAGTACTTC. Translation: CASSYLGSPEQYF.

Many counts were recorded for this clonotype. This sequence joins TRBV29-1 and TRBJ1-1; 7 bases are a match to TRBD1. Germline V lookup: CDR1 SQVTM, CDR2 ANQGSEA. This CDR3 spans 12 amino acids. V shed 4 bases, J shed 9 bases, and the junction held 8 bases outside the gene matches. CDR3 bases: TGCAGCGTTGGACAGGGAGACTTCAAAGCTTTCTTT. It translates to CSVGQGDFKAFF.